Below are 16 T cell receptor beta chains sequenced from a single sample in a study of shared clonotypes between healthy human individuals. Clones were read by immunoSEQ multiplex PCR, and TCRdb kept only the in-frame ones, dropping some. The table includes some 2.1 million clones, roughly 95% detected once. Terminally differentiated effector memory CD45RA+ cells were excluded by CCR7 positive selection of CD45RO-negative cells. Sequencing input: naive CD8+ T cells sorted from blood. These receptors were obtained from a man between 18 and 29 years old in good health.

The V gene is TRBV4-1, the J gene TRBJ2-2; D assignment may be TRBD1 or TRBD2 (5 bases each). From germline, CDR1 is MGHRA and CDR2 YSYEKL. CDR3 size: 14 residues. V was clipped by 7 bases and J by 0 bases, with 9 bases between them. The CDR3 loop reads CASTPGPNTGELFF. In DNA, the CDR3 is TGCGCCAGCACCCCGGGACCGAACACCGGGGAGCTGTTTTTT.

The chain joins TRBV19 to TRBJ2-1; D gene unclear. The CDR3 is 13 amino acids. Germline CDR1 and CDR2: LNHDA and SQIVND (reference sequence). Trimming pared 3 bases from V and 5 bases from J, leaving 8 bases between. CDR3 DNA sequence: TGTGCCAGTAGTATGCTGGTAGACAATGAGCAGTTCTTC. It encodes CASSMLVDNEQFF.

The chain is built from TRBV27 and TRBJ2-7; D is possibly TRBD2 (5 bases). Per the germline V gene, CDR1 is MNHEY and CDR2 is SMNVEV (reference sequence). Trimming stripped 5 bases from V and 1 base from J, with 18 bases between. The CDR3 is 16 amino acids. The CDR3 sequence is CASSLTLGVLSYEQYF. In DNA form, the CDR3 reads TGTGCCAGCAGTCTCACACTGGGAGTCCTTTCCTACGAGCAGTACTTC.

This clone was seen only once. CDR3 protein: CASSDSGPGREQYF. CDR3 coding DNA: TGTGCCAGCAGCGATAGTGGTCCGGGCCGCGAGCAGTACTTC. The chain has TRBV7-9 and TRBJ2-7; D remains ambiguous. The germline V and J ends were trimmed by 5 bases and 6 bases, with 17 bases remaining between them. The CDR3 runs to 14 residues. Germline V gives CDR1 SEHNR, CDR2 FQNEAQ (reference sequence).

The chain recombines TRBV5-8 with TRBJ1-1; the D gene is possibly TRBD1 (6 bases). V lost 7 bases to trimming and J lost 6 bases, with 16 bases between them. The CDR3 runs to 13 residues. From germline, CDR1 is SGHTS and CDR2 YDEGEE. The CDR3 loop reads CASSTEGGPEAFF. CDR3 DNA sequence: TGTGCCAGCTCGACAGAGGGGGGACCTGAAGCTTTCTTT.

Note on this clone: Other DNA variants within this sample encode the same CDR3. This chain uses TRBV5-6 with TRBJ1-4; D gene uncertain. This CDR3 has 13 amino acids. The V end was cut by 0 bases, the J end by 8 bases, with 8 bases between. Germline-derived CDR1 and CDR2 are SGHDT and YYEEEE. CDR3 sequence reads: CASSLGGNEKLFF. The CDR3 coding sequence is TGTGCCAGCAGCTTGGGTGGGAACGAAAAACTGTTTTTT.

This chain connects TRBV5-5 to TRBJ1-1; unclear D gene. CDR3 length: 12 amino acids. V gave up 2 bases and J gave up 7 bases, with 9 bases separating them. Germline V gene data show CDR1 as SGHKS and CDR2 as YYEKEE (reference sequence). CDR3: CASSFKAGEAFF. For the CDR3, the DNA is TGTGCCAGCAGCTTCAAGGCTGGTGAAGCTTTCTTT.

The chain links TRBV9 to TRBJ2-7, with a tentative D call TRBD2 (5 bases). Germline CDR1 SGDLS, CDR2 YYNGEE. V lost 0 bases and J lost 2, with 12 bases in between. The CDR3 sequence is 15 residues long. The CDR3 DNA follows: TGTGCCAGCAGCGTAGCAGCTAGCAGCACCTACGAGCAGTACTTC. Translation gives CASSVAASSTYEQYF. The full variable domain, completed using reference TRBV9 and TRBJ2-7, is DSGVTQTPKHLITATGQRVTLRCSPRSGDLSVYWYQQSLDQGLQFLIQYYNGEERAKGNILERFSAQQFPDLHSELNLSSLELGDSALYFCASSVAASSTYEQYFGPGTRLTVT.

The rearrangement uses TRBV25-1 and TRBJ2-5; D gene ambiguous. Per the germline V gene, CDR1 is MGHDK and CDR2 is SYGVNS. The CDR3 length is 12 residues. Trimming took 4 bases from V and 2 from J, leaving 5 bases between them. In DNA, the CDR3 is TGTGCCAGCAGTGTCAAACAAGAGACCCAGTACTTC. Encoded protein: CASSVKQETQYF.

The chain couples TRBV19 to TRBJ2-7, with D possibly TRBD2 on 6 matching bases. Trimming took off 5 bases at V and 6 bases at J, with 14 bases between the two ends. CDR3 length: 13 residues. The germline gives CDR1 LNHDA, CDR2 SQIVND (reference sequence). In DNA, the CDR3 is TGTGCCAGTAGTCCTCGCGGGATTTTCGAGCAGTACTTC. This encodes CASSPRGIFEQYF.

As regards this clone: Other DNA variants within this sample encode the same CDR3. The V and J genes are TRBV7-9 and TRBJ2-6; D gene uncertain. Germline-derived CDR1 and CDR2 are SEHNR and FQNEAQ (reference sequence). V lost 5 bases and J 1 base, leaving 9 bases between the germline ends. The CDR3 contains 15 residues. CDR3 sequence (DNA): TGTGCCAGCAGCCCCGGTGTTTCTGGGGCCAACGTCCTGACTTTC. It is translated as CASSPGVSGANVLTF.

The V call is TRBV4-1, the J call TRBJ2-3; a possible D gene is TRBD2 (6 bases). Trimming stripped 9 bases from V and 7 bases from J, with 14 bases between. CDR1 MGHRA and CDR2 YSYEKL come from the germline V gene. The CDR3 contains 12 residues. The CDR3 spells CASTDRGNTQYF. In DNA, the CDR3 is TGCGCCAGTACGGACCGGGGGAATACGCAGTATTTT.

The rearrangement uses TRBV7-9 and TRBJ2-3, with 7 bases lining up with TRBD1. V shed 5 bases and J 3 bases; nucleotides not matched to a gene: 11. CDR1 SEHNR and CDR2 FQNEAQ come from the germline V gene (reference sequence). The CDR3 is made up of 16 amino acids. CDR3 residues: CASSHTRDSLTDTQYF. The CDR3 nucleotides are TGTGCCAGCAGCCACACCCGGGACAGCCTTACAGATACGCAGTATTTT.

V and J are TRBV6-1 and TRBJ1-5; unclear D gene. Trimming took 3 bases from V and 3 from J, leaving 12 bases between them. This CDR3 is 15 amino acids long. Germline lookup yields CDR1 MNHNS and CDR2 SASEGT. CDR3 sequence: CASSDGSLINQPQHF. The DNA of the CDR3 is TGTGCCAGCAGTGACGGCAGCTTAATCAATCAGCCCCAGCATTTT.

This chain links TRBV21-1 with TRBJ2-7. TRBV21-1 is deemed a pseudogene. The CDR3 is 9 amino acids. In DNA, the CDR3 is TGTGCCATCATCGACGAGCAGTACTTC. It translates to CAIIDEQYF.

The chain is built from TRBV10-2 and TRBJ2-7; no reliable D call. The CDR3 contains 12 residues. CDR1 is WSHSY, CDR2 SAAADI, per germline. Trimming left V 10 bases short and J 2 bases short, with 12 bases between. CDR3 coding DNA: TGCGCCACCCTGACTGGGGCCTACGAGCAGTACTTC. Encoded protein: CATLTGAYEQYF.